This T cell receptor (beta chain) is drawn from a study of shared clonotypes between healthy human individuals. Measured with immunoSEQ multiplex PCR; TCRdb has only the in-frame clones, and not every one. The sample consists of approximately 1.5 million clones, 95% to 99% of them appearing once. V was trimmed by 0 bases and J by 5 bases, leaving 11 bases between them. This CDR3 has 14 residues. Germline V CDR1 and CDR2: SGHRS, YFSETQ. The chain joins TRBV5-1 to TRBJ2-5; a possible D gene is TRBD1 (5 bases). This clonotype was sampled from a man aged 25 to 40 in good health. What was sequenced was naive CD4+ T cells sorted from blood. Subset noted: CD45RA+ positively selected. DNA for the CDR3: TGCGCCAGCAGCTTGGGTTCAGGGCCGGAGACCCAGTACTTC. This translates into CASSLGSGPETQYF.